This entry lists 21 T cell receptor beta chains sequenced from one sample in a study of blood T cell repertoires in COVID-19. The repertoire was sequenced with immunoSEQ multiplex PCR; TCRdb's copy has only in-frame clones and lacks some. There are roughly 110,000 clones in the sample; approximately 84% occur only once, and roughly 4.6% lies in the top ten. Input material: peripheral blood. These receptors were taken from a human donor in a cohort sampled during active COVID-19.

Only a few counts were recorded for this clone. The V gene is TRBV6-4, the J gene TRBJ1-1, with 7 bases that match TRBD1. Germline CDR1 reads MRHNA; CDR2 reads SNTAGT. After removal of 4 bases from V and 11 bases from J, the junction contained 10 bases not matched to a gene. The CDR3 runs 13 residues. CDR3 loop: CASSAETGLAAFF. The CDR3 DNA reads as TGTGCCAGCAGTGCCGAGACAGGGCTGGCCGCTTTCTTT.

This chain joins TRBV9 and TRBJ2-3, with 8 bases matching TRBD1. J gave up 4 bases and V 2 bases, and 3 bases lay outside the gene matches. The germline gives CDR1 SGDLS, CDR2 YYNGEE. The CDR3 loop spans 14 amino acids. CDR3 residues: CASSVSQGADTQYF. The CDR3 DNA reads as TGTGCCAGCAGCGTTTCACAGGGGGCAGATACGCAGTATTTT. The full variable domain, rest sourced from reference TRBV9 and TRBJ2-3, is DSGVTQTPKHLITATGQRVTLRCSPRSGDLSVYWYQQSLDQGLQFLIQYYNGEERAKGNILERFSAQQFPDLHSELNLSSLELGDSALYFCASSVSQGADTQYFGPGTRLTVL.

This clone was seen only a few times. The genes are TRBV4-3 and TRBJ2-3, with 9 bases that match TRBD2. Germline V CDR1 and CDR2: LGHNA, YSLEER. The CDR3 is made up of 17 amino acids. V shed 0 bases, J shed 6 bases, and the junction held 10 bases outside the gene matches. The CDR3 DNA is TGCGCCAGCAGCCAAGATCCGGGGACTAGCTCTTTGGATACGCAGTATTTT. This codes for CASSQDPGTSSLDTQYF.

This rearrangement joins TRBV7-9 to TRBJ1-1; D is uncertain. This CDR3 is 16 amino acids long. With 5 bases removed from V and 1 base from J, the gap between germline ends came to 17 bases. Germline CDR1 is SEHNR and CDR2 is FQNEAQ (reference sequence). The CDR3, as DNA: TGTGCCAGCAGCACGACACCTACGCCGTCGAACACTGAAGCTTTCTTT. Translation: CASSTTPTPSNTEAFF.

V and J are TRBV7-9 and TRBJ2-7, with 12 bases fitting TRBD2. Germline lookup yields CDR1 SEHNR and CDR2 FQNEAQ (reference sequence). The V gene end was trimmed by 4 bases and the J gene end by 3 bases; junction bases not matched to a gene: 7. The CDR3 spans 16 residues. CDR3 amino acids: CASSSRTSGNIYEQYF. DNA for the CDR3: TGTGCCAGCAGCTCTAGGACTAGCGGGAACATCTACGAGCAGTACTTC.

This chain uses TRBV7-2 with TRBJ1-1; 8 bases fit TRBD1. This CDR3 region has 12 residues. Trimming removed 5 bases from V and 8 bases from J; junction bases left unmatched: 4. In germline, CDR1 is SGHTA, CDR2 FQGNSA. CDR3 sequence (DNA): TGTGCCAGCAGCGGGACAGGTTACGAAGCTTTCTTT. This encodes CASSGTGYEAFF.

This chain's CDR3 is CASSGQGMNGYTF. The CDR3 region has the DNA TGTGCCAGCAGCGGACAGGGTATGAATGGCTACACCTTC. The gene calls are TRBV6-6 and TRBJ1-2, with TRBD1 matching over 8 bases. Germline V CDR1 and CDR2: MNHNY, SVGAGI (reference sequence). This CDR3 region has 13 residues. V lost 6 bases and J lost 6; bases outside the gene matches: 6.

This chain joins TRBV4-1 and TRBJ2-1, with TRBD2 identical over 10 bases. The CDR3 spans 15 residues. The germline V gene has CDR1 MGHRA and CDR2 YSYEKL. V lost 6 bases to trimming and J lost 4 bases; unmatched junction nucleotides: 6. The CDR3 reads CASSNGLAVYNEQFF. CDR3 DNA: TGCGCCAGCAGTAACGGACTAGCGGTATACAATGAGCAGTTCTTC.

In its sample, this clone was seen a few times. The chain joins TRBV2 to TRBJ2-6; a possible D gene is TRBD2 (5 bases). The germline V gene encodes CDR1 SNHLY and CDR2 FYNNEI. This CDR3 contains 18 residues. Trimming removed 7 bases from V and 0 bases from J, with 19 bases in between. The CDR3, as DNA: TGTGCCAGCAACGGGCTAGCCTCGAGGCTCTCTGGGGCCAACGTCCTGACTTTC. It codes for CASNGLASRLSGANVLTF.

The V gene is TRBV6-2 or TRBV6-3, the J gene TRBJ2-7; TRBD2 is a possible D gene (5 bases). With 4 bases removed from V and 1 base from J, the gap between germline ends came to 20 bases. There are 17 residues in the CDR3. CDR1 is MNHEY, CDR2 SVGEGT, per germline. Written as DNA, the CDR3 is TGTGCCAGCAGTTCCCCAAGCGGTTCTAGCAGTTCCTACGAGCAGTACGTC. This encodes CASSSPSGSSSSYEQYV.

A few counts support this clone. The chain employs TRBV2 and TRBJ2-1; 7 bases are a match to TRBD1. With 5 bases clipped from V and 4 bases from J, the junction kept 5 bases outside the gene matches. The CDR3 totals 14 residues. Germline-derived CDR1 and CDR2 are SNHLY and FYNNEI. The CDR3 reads CASSKGQLYNEQFF. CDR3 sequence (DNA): TGTGCCAGCAGTAAGGGACAGCTTTACAATGAGCAGTTCTTC. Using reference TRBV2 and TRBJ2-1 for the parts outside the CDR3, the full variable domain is EPEVTQTPSHQVTQMGQEVILRCVPISNHLYFYWYRQILGQKVEFLVSFYNNEISEKSEIFDDQFSVERPDGSNFTLKIRSTKLEDSAMYFCASSKGQLYNEQFFGPGTRLTVL.

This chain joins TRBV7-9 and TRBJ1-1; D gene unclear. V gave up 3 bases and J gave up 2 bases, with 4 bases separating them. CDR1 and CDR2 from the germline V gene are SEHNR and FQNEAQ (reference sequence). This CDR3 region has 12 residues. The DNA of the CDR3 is TGTGCCAGCAGCTTCAGTAACACTGAAGCTTTCTTT. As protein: CASSFSNTEAFF.

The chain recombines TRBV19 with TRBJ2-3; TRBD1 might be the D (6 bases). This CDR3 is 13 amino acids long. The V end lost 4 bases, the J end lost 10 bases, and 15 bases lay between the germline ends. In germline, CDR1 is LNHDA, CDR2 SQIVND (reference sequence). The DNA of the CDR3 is TGTGCCAGTAGTAAATACTCAGGGGCGGCGCAGTATTTT. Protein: CASSKYSGAAQYF.

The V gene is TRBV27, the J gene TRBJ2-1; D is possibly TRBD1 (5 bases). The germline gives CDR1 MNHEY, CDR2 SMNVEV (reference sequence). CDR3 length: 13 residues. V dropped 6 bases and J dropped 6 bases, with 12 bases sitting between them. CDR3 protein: CASRNTGSNEQFF. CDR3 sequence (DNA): TGTGCCAGCAGGAACACAGGCTCCAATGAGCAGTTCTTC.

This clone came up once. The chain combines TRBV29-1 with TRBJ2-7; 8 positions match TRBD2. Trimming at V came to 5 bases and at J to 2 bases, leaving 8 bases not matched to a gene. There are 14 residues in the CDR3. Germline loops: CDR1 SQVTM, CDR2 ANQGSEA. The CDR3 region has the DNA TGCAGCGTTAAACCAGCGGGAGTTCCCTACGAGCAGTACTTC. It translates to CSVKPAGVPYEQYF.

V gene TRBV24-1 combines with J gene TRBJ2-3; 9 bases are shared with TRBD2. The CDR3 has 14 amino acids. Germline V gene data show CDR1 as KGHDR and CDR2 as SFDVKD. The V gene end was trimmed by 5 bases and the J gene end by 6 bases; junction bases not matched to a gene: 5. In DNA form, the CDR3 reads TGTGCCACCAGTGTCAGCGGGAGGCCGGATACGCAGTATTTT. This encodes CATSVSGRPDTQYF.

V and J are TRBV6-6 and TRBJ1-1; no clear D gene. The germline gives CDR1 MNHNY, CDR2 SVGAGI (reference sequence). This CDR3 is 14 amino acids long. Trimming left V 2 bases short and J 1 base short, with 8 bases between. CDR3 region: CASSYTESNTEAFF. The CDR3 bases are TGTGCCAGCAGTTACACGGAGTCGAACACTGAAGCTTTCTTT.

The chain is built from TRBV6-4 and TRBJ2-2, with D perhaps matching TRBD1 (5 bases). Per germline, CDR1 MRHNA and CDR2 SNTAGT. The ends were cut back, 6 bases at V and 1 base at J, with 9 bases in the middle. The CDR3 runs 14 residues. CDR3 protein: CASRPDRNTGELFF. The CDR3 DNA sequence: TGTGCCAGCAGACCCGACAGGAACACCGGGGAGCTGTTTTTT.

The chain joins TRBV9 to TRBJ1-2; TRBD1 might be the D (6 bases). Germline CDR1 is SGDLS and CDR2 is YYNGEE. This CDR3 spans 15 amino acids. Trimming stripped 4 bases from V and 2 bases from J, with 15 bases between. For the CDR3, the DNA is TGTGCCAGCAGCCCTCGACAGGAAGCCAACTATGGCTACACCTTC. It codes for CASSPRQEANYGYTF.

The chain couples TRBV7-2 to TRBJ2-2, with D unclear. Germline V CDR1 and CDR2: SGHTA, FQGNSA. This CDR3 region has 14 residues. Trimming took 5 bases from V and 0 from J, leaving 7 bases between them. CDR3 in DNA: TGTGCCAGCAGCCCCTATACGAACACCGGGGAGCTGTTTTTT. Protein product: CASSPYTNTGELFF.

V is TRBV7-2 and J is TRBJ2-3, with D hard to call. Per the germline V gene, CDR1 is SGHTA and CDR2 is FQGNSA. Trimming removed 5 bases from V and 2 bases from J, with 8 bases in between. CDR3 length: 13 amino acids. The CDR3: CASSLVHTDTQYF. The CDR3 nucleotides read TGTGCCAGCAGCCTGGTACACACAGATACGCAGTATTTT.